This T cell receptor (beta chain) was captured in a study of blood T cell repertoires in COVID-19. Study-level information: The United States, Italy and Spain were the sources of the acute and convalescent COVID-19 samples. In each case, the material was cDNA or gDNA derived from T cells, B-cell-depleted T cells, or PBMCs.

Methods used by the authors: Amplification of reference gene primers was used by the study to estimate nucleated cell counts. Repertoires were generated with immunoSEQ multiplex PCR, while TCRdb's copy carries only in-frame clones and drops some. V, J and clone size are taken as reported in that table, and D and trimming were inferred from the DNA itself. The sample consists of roughly 230,000 clones, about 85% of them appearing once. This clone has a single count. CDR1 and CDR2 (germline): SNHLY, FYNNEI. Trimming removed 4 bases at V and 0 bases at J, with 9 bases between. The CDR3 spans 14 residues.

The chain carries TRBV2 and TRBJ1-2; unclear D gene. This clonotype was sampled from a man aged 35 to 55 with acute or convalescent COVID-19. Sequences were obtained from peripheral blood. CDR3 DNA sequence: TGTGCCAGCAGTGTCCAGAATACTAACTATGGCTACACCTTC. Residues: CASSVQNTNYGYTF.